This T cell receptor (beta chain) comes out of a study of blood T cell repertoires in COVID-19. For the study at large: The samples span acute and convalescent COVID-19 from the United States, Italy and Spain.

Using immunoSEQ multiplex PCR, the repertoire was profiled, and TCRdb retains in-frame clones only, with some absent. This table has a few hundred thousand clones, 70% to 90% appearing once. The CDR3 totals 13 residues. CDR1 is PRHDT, CDR2 FYEKMQ, per germline (reference sequence). The ends were cut back, 5 bases at V and 7 bases at J, with 11 bases in the middle. The sequenced sample consisted of PBMCs or T cells enriched from blood (not recorded which). The receptor was derived from a woman between 50 and 59 years old who had been exposed to COVID-19. J is TRBJ2-2 and V is TRBV13; TRBD2 might be the D (5 bases). In nucleotides, the CDR3 is TGTGCCAGCAGCCTAAAAGCGGTCGGGGAGCTGTTTTTT. This encodes CASSLKAVGELFF.